This is a list of T cell receptor beta chains from one sample in a study of blood T cell repertoires in COVID-19. Here immunoSEQ multiplex PCR was the method, and the copy in TCRdb shows in-frame clones only, minus some. This sample has a few hundred thousand clones, with about 85% found just once. Sequencing was done on a sample of PBMCs or T cells enriched from blood (not recorded which). These receptors came from a woman aged 25 to 39 who had recovered from COVID-19. The conserved cysteine and the conserved F or W are not part of the CDR3 here. The D gene is left open where the match is weak. Clone size appears in some rows only: once, few, many, or a class for an expanded clone.

V	size	J	D	CDR3
TRBV7-9	.	TRBJ1-1	TRBD1	ASSRQGGDTEAF
TRBV4-3	.	TRBJ1-1	.	ASSQDLSGGLNPGAF
TRBV6-6	few	TRBJ1-1	.	ASSYSEGNTEAF
TRBV5-1	.	TRBJ2-2	.	ASSFTRDTGELF
TRBV7-6	few	TRBJ2-3	.	ASSPRADTQY
TRBV6-5	.	TRBJ1-2	TRBD1	ASSNPGQGTRLDT
TRBV5-1	.	TRBJ2-7	.	ASSLPPGEQY
TRBV7-2	.	TRBJ1-2	TRBD1	ASSLQGQGLNYGYT
TRBV29-1	.	TRBJ1-4	.	AVGGPNEKLF
TRBV6-6	.	TRBJ1-3	TRBD1	ASSSGTGGLTGSGNTIY
TRBV4-2	.	TRBJ1-2	.	ASSQDMAAYGYT
TRBV30	.	TRBJ2-7	.	AWSDASYEQY
TRBV12-3/TRBV12-4	.	TRBJ1-5	TRBD1	ASSQGDQPQH
TRBV5-1	.	TRBJ2-1	TRBD2	ASSPPGLAGGINNEQF
TRBV6-5	once	TRBJ1-2	.	ASSSPSSGYT
TRBV30	.	TRBJ1-4	.	AGQGRDEKLF
TRBV29-1	.	TRBJ1-1	.	SVAGRGTEAF
TRBV4-3	.	TRBJ1-5	TRBD1	ASSQGQRNQPQH
TRBV5-1	.	TRBJ1-2	TRBD1	ASSLEGRGRAGYT
TRBV28	.	TRBJ1-2	.	ASSSQGGKGYT
TRBV19	.	TRBJ1-5	.	ASSVRQGISNNQPQH
TRBV2	.	TRBJ2-1	TRBD1	ASSEAPYRDRKF
TRBV18	.	TRBJ2-2	TRBD1	ASSPLSGTGIGTGELF
TRBV5-4	.	TRBJ2-1	TRBD2	ASSPHSGGPYNEQF
TRBV6-5	.	TRBJ2-7	.	ASTRVSYEQY
TRBV24-1	.	TRBJ2-2	TRBD2	ATGGDPIAGAITGELF
TRBV4-2	few	TRBJ2-7	.	ASSQDVWLEQY
TRBV30	.	TRBJ2-1	.	AWSVWSYNEQF
TRBV25-1	.	TRBJ1-4	.	ASSEWGSPNEKLF
TRBV18	.	TRBJ2-1	.	ASSPVANEQF
TRBV7-9	.	TRBJ2-5	TRBD2	ASSLLRGGETQY
TRBV7-6	.	TRBJ1-1	TRBD1	ASSLGTTGVATEAF
TRBV5-4	.	TRBJ2-5	.	ASSLYLTQETQY
TRBV11-3	.	TRBJ2-7	TRBD1	ASSSTGTYEQY
TRBV7-9	few	TRBJ2-1	TRBD2	ASSLGGGVYGEQF
TRBV27	.	TRBJ1-1	.	ASSLYPPQGLSTEAF
TRBV3-1/TRBV3-2	.	TRBJ1-2	.	ASSQAPGTVYGYT
TRBV5-1	.	TRBJ2-6	TRBD1	ASSSQGAGANVLT
TRBV3-1/TRBV3-2	.	TRBJ1-5	.	ASSRGGSNSNQPQH
TRBV10-3	.	TRBJ2-3	.	ATSRADTQY
TRBV30	.	TRBJ1-2	.	ALRVAGGYT
TRBV9	.	TRBJ2-3	TRBD2	ASSVAGGPSTDTQY
TRBV2	.	TRBJ2-7	.	ASTPGRNEQY
TRBV7-9	.	TRBJ1-2	TRBD1	ASSYDREGYT
TRBV5-1	.	TRBJ2-7	.	ASSQGGEQY
TRBV3-1/TRBV3-2	once	TRBJ1-5	.	ASSQAGHYQPQH